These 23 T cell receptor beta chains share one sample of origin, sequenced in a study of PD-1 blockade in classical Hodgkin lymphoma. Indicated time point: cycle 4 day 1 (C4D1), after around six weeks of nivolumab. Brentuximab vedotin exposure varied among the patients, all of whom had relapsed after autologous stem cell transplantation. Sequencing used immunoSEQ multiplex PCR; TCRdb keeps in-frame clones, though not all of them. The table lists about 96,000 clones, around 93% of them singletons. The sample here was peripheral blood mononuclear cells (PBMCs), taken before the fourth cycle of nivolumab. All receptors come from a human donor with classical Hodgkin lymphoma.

CDR3 coding DNA: TGTGCCAGCAGCTTAGCAGGGGGCCTGAGCGATGGCTACACCTTC. Its protein product is CASSLAGGLSDGYTF. The rearrangement uses TRBV7-9 and TRBJ1-2, with 7 bases that match TRBD1. Germline-derived CDR1 and CDR2 are SEHNR and FQNEAQ (reference sequence). The CDR3 loop spans 15 amino acids. V dropped 0 bases and J dropped 6; count of bases not matched to a gene: 7.

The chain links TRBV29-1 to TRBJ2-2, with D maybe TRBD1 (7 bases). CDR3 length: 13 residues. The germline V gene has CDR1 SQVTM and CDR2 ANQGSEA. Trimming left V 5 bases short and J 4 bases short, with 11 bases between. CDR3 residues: CSVNQGGTGELFF. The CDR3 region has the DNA TGCAGCGTTAATCAGGGGGGCACCGGGGAGCTGTTTTTT.

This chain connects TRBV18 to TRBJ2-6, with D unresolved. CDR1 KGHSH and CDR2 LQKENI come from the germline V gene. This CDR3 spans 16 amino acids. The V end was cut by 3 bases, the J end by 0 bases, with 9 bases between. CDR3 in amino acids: CASSPLLSSGANVLTF. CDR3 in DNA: TGTGCCAGCTCACCTTTACTCAGCTCTGGGGCCAACGTCCTGACTTTC.

Here the CDR3 DNA reads TGTGCCAGCAGTCTACAGGGGGTCGCACCCACCCGTCAGTACTTC. It translates to CASSLQGVAPTRQYF. The V gene is TRBV27, the J gene TRBJ2-4; 8 bases align to TRBD1. Germline CDR1 MNHEY, CDR2 SMNVEV (reference sequence). The junction had 15 bases not matched to a gene; V was cut back by 5 bases and J by 12 bases. This CDR3 contains 15 residues.

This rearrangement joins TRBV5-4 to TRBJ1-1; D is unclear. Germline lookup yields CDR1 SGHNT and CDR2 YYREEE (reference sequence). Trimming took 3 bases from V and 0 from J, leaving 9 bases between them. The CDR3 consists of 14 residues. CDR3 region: CASSSAGMNTEAFF. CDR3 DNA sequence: TGTGCCAGCAGCTCGGCTGGGATGAACACTGAAGCTTTCTTT.

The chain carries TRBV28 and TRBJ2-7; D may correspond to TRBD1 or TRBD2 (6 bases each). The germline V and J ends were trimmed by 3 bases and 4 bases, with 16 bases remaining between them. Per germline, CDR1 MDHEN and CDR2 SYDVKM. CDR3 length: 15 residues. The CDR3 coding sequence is TGTGCCAGCAGTTTTTTTAAGGGGGGCGGGTACGAGCAGTACTTC. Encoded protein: CASSFFKGGGYEQYF. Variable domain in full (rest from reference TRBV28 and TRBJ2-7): DVKVTQSSRYLVKRTGEKVFLECVQDMDHENMFWYRQDPGLGLRLIYFSYDVKMKEKGDIPEGYSVSREKKERFSLILESASTNQTSMYLCASSFFKGGGYEQYFGPGTRLTVT.

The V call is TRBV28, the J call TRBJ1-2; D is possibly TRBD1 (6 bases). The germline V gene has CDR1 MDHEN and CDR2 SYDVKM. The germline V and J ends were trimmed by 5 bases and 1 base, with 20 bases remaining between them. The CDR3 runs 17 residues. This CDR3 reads CASSGETGRGYNYGYTF. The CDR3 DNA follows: TGTGCCAGCAGTGGGGAGACCGGCAGGGGTTATAACTATGGCTACACCTTC.

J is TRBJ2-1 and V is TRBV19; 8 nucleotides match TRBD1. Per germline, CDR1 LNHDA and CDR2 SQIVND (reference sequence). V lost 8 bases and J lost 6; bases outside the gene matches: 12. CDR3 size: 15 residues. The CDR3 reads CASSPDREAGNEQFF. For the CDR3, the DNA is TGTGCCAGTTCCCCGGACAGGGAAGCAGGCAATGAGCAGTTCTTC.

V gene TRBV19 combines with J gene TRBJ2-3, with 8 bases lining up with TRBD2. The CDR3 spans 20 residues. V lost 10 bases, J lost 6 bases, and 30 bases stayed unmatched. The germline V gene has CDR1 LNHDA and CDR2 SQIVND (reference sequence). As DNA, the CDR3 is TGTGCCACCTCCGGGATTCCTAGGCGGGAGGATTTTCAGCGATGGGATACGCAGTATTTT. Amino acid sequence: CATSGIPRREDFQRWDTQYF.

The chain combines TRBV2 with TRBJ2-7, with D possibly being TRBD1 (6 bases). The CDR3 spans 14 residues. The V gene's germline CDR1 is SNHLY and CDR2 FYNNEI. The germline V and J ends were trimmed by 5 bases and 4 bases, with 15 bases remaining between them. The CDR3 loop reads CASSNPGQTYEQYF. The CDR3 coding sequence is TGTGCCAGCAGTAACCCGGGACAAACATACGAGCAGTACTTC.

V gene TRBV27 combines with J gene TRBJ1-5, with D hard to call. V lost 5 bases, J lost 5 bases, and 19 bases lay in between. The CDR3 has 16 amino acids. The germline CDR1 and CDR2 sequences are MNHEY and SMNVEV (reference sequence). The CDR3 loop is CASSPLAGPLDQPQHF. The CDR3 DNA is TGTGCCAGCAGTCCGCTGGCAGGACCCCTGGATCAGCCCCAGCATTTT.

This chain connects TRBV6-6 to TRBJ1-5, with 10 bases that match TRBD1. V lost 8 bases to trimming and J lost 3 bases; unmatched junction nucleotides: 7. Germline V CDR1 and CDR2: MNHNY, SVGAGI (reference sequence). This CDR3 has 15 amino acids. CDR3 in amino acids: CASRSGQGDNQPQHF. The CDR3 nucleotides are TGTGCCAGCCGATCCGGACAGGGGGACAATCAGCCCCAGCATTTT.

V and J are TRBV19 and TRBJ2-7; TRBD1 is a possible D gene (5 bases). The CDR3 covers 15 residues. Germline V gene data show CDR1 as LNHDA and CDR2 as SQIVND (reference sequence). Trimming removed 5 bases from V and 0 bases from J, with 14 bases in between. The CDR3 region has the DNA TGTGCCAGTAGTGCCTACAGGAGAAACTCCTACGAGCAGTACTTC. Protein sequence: CASSAYRRNSYEQYF.

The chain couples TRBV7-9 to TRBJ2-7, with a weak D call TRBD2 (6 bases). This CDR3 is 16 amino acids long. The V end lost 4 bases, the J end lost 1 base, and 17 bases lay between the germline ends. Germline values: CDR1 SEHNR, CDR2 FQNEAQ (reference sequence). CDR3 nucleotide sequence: TGTGCCAGCAGCTCAACAGCCGGGACTCCTTCCTACGAGCAGTACTTC. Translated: CASSSTAGTPSYEQYF.

CDR3 DNA: TGTGCCAGCAGCTTACGTCCCGCTAACAATGAGCAGTTCTTC. This gives the protein CASSLRPANNEQFF. The chain is built from TRBV7-9 and TRBJ2-1, with D unresolved. Germline V gene lookup returns CDR1 SEHNR and CDR2 FQNEAQ (reference sequence). V lost 2 bases and J 5 bases, leaving 10 bases between the germline ends. CDR3 length: 14 residues.

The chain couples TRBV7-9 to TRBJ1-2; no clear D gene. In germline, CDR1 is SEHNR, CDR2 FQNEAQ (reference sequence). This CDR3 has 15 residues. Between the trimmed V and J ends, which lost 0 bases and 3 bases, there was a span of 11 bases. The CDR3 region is CASSLAQEQHYGYTF. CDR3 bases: TGTGCCAGCAGCTTAGCTCAGGAACAGCACTATGGCTACACCTTC.

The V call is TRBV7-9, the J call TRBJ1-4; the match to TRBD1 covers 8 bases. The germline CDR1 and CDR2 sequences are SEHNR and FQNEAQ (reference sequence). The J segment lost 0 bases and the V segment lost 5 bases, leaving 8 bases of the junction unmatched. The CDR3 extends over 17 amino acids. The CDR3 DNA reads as TGTGCCAGCAGCCCCCTGACAGGGGTCCCAACTAATGAAAAACTGTTTTTT. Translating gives CASSPLTGVPTNEKLFF.

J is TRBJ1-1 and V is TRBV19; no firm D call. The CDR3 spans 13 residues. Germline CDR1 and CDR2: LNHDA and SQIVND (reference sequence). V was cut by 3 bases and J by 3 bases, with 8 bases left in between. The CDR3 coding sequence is TGTGCCAGTAGTATTAGGGTTTACACTGAAGCTTTCTTT. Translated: CASSIRVYTEAFF.

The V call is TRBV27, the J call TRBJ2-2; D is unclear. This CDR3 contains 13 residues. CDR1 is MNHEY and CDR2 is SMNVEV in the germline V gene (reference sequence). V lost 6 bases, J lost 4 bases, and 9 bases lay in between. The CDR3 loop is CASRRLGTGELFF. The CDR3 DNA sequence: TGTGCCAGCAGGAGACTCGGCACCGGGGAGCTGTTTTTT.

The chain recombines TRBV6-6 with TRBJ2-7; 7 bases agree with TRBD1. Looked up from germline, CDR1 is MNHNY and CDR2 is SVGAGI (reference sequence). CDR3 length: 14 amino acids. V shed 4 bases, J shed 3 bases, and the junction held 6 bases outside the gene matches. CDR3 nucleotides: TGTGCCAGCAGTTTCGTCAGGGGGAACTACGAGCAGTACTTC. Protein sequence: CASSFVRGNYEQYF.

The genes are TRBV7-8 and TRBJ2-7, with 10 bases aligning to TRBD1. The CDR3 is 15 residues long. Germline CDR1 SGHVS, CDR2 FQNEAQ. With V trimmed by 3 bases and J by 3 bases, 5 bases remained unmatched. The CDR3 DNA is TGTGCCAGCAGCTTGGGGACAGGGGTCTTCTACGAGCAGTACTTC. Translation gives CASSLGTGVFYEQYF.

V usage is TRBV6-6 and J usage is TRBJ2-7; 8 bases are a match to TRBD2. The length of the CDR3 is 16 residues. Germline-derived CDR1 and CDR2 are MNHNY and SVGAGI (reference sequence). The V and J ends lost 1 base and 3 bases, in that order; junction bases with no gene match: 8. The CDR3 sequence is CASSYLISGTDYEQYF. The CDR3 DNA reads TGTGCCAGCAGTTACTTGATTAGCGGGACCGACTACGAGCAGTACTTC.

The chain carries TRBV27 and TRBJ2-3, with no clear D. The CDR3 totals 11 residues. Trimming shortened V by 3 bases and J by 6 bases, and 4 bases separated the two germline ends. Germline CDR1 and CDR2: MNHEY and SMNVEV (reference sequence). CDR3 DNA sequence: TGTGCCAGCAGTTTTGGGGATACGCAGTATTTT. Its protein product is CASSFGDTQYF.